Listed here are 6 T cell receptor beta chains from one sample, sequenced in a study of T cell repertoires in cytomegalovirus infection. TCRdb independently ran MiXCR on the reads; one entry per CDR3 protein. Of tens of thousands of distinct CDR3 sequences listed, around 21% are singletons. No antigen is known for these receptors. Sequenced material: CD8+ T cells from cultured PBMCs, taken from culture after CMV antigen stimulation. Every receptor here comes from a human donor in good health (CMV status not recorded). Some clones in this sample may be carry-over from other donors' samples.

V is TRBV10-3 and J is TRBJ2-2, with D unresolved. The germline V gene encodes CDR1 ENHRY and CDR2 SYGVKD. The CDR3 is 11 residues long. Deletions cut 3 bases from V and 8 bases from J, with 4 bases between. CDR3: CAISERGELFF. The DNA of the CDR3 is TGTGCCATCAGTGAAAGGGGGGAGCTGTTTTTT.

This clonotype was detected a few times. The rearrangement links TRBV7-9 to TRBJ2-2, with 7 bases aligning to TRBD2. The CDR3 contains 16 residues. Trimming took 0 bases from V and 3 from J; bases not matched to a gene: 4. The germline V gene encodes CDR1 SEHNR and CDR2 FQNEAQ (reference sequence). In DNA, the CDR3 is TGTGCCAGCAGCTTAGCCAGCGGGAAACACACCGGGGAGCTGTTTTTT. Protein product: CASSLASGKHTGELFF.

The chain combines TRBV4-3 with TRBJ1-1, with 8 bases matching TRBD1. After removal of 0 bases from V and 6 bases from J, the junction contained 6 bases not matched to a gene. The CDR3 consists of 15 residues. Germline CDR1 and CDR2: LGHNA and YSLEER. The CDR3 spells CASSQEAGGAAEAFF. The CDR3 DNA is TGCGCCAGCAGCCAAGAGGCAGGGGGCGCGGCTGAAGCTTTCTTT.

This clonotype was observed at least ten times. The chain couples TRBV28 to TRBJ2-1; D remains unclear. V was cut by 5 bases and J by 0 bases, with 11 bases left in between. This CDR3 is 15 amino acids long. Germline V gene data show CDR1 as MDHEN and CDR2 as SYDVKM. The CDR3 reads CASSAGLRSYNEQFF. The CDR3 nucleotides read TGTGCCAGCAGTGCAGGTCTGCGCTCCTACAATGAGCAGTTCTTC.

At least ten counts were recorded for this clonotype. The CDR3, as DNA: TGTGCCAGCAGCGCGGACAGGGGGCGAAGGATTGAAGCTTTCTTT. Translating gives CASSADRGRRIEAFF. The rearrangement joins TRBV7-2 to TRBJ1-1; 11 bases line up with TRBD1. Germline CDR1 and CDR2: SGHTA and FQGNSA. The CDR3 consists of 15 residues. Trimming removed 5 bases from V and 7 bases from J; junction bases left unmatched: 9.

Points on this clonotype: A clone one base away is much larger, so this may be a read error. The V call is TRBV28, the J call TRBJ1-2, with TRBD1 as a possible D gene (5 bases). Trimming shortened V by 5 bases and J by 3 bases, and 16 bases separated the two germline ends. Germline V gives CDR1 MDHEN, CDR2 SYDVKM. This CDR3 region has 15 residues. Here the CDR3 reads CASSAWGRADYGYTF. DNA of the CDR3: TGTGCCAGCAGTGCCTGGGGCAGGGCGGACTATGGCTACACCTTC.